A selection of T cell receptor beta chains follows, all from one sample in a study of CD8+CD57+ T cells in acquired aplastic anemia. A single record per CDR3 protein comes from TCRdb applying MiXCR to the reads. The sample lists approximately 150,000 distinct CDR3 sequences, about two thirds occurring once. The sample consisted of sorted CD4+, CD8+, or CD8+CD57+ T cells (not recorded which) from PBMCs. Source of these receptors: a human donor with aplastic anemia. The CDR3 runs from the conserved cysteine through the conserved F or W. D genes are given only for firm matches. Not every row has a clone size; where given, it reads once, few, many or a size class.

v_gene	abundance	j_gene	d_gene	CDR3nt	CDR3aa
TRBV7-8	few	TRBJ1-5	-	TGTGCCAGCAGCTCGAGGGGGTGGGAAAGCAATCAGCCCCAGCATTTT	CASSSRGWESNQPQHF
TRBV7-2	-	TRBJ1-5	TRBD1	TGTGCCAGCAGCTTAAGTTTAGGGACAGGGGGTCAGCCCCAGCATTTT	CASSLSLGTGGQPQHF
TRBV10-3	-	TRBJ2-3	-	TGTGCCATCATGTCAGAGTGGACAGATACGCAGTATTTT	CAIMSEWTDTQYF
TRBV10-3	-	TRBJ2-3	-	TGTGCCATCAGGGACGTAGACACAGATACGCAGTATTTT	CAIRDVDTDTQYF
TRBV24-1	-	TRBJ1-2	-	TGTGCCACCATCCAGGGGTTACATGGCTGCACCTTC	CATIQGLHGCTF
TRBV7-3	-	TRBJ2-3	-	TGTGCCAGCAGCGCGGTAGTCCCAGATACGCAGTATTTT	CASSAVVPDTQYF
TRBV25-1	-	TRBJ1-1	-	TGTGCCAGCAGTGGGAGATCAGTTGGGTTAATCTTGGGGGAAGCTTTCTTT	CASSGRSVGLILGEAFF
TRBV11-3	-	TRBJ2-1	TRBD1	TGTGCCAGCAGCTTAGACTTGACAGGGAGCTCCTACAATGAGCAGTTCTTC	CASSLDLTGSSYNEQFF
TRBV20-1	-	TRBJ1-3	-	TGCAGTGCTAGCGTCCGGGGGCCTGGAAACACCATATATTTT	CSASVRGPGNTIYF
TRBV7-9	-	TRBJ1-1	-	TGTGCCAGCAGCTTGAGGGAGGCAGCCGGATGGGGTACTGAAGCTTTCTTT	CASSLREAAGWGTEAFF
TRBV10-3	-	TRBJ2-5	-	TGTGCCATCAGTGAGTCTGGGACACGTACTGAGACCCAGTACTTC	CAISESGTRTETQYF
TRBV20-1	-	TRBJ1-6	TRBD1	TGCAGTGCGGACCGGGACAGAGATAATTCACCCCTCCACTTT	CSADRDRDNSPLHF
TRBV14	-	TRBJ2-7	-	TGTGCCAGCAGCCGACCGGCCGAGCAGTACTTC	CASSRPAEQYF
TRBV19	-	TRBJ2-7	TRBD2	TGTGCCAGTAGTATTCGTTATGGCGGGACGGGGGGCTACGAGCAGTACTTC	CASSIRYGGTGGYEQYF
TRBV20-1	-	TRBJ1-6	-	TGCAGTGCTAGTGGGGGGGCGTCGGGGTCACCCCTCCACTTT	CSASGGASGSPLHF
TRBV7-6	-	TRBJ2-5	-	TGTGCCAGCTCCCCCGGCAGGCGTACCCAAGAGACCCAGTACTTC	CASSPGRRTQETQYF
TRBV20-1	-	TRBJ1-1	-	TGCAGTGTTTTGGGGACTGAAGCTTTCTTT	CSVLGTEAFF
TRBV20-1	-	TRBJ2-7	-	TGCAGTGCTAGAGATAGCAGTGAGGGTTACGAGCAGTACTTC	CSARDSSEGYEQYF
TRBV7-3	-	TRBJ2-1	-	TGTGCCAGCAGCTTGCCGGGGCTCTACAATGAGCAGTTCTTC	CASSLPGLYNEQFF
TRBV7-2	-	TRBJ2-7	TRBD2	TGTGCCAGCAGCCAGTGGGCTAGCGGGGGGCCGGTGAACGAGCAGTACTTC	CASSQWASGGPVNEQYF
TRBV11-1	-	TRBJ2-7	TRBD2	TGTGCCAGCAGCCTCCATAGAGCGGGACTGGAGGAGCAGTACTTC	CASSLHRAGLEEQYF
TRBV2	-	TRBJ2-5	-	TGTGCCAGCAGTGAAGCCCCGACACTTCAAGAGACCCAGTACTTC	CASSEAPTLQETQYF
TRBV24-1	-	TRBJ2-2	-	TGTGCCACCAGTGATTTTAGCGACACCGGGGAGCTGTTTTTT	CATSDFSDTGELFF
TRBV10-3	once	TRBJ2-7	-	TGTGCCAGCAGTTTTGGTAGGCCCCCCTACGAGCAGTACTTC	CASSFGRPPYEQYF
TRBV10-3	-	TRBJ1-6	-	TGTGCCATCAGAATCGAAGATAATTCACCCCTCCACTTT	CAIRIEDNSPLHF
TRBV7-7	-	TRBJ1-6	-	TGTGCTAGCAGCTTAGCCCAGCTTGCACCCCTCCACTTT	CASSLAQLAPLHF
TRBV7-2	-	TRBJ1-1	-	TGTGCCAGCAGCTTAGATCCTGGGGCGAGCACTGAAGCTTTCTTT	CASSLDPGASTEAFF
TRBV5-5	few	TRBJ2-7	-	TGTGCCAGCAGCTCACAGGGTGGCAACGAGCAGTACTTC	CASSSQGGNEQYF
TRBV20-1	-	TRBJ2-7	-	TGCAGTGCTAGGCAGGGTCCGGACTACGAGCAGTACTTC	CSARQGPDYEQYF
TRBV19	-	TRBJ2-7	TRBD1	TGTGCCAGTAGTATAGCCGTGGACAGGGCTTACGAGCAGTACTTC	CASSIAVDRAYEQYF
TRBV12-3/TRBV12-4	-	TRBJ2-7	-	TGTGCCAGCAGTCCTCTCTACGAGCAGTACTTC	CASSPLYEQYF
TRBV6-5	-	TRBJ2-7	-	TGTGCCAGCAGTTACTCTTCAGGCCCGCCCTACGAGCAGTACTTC	CASSYSSGPPYEQYF
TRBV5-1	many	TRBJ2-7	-	TGCGCCAGCAGTTCGAGCTCCTACGAGCAGTACTTC	CASSSSSYEQYF
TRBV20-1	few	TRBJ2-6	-	TGCAGTGCTAGCAGGGCCTTCTCTGGGGCCAACGTCCTGACTTTC	CSASRAFSGANVLTF
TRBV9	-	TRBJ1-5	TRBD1	TGTGCCAGCAGTCCGGGACAGGGGATTCAGCCCCAGCATTTT	CASSPGQGIQPQHF
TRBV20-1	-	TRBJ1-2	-	TGCAGTGCCAACAAGGCGGCTACTAACTATGGCTACACCTTC	CSANKAATNYGYTF
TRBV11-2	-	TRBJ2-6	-	TGTGCCAGCAGCTTAGTGCACTCTGGGGCCAACGTCCTGACTTTC	CASSLVHSGANVLTF